These 30 T cell receptor beta chains share one sample of origin, sequenced in a study of blood T cells in healthy people across ages. Through a sample-barcoded 5' primer and a J-beta primer mix, a second PCR was run for about 6 to 11 cycles. TCRdb recomputed calls from the 5' RACE reads with MiXCR, one row per CDR3 protein. The data contain 450,000 to 650,000 distinct CDR3 sequences, approximately 25% of them singletons. The same data also went into a second study, on T cells of mothers and their children.

The sample taken for sequencing was blood. These receptors came from a boy between 5 and 17 years old in good health.

This clonotype was seen a few times. This CDR3 is CSARTSDHYNEQFF. The CDR3 DNA follows: TGCAGTGCTAGAACTAGCGATCACTACAATGAGCAGTTCTTC. This chain connects TRBV20-1 to TRBJ2-1, with TRBD2 matching 7 bases. This CDR3 spans 14 amino acids. V shed 2 bases, J shed 3 bases, and the junction held 4 bases outside the gene matches. Germline lookup yields CDR1 DFQATT and CDR2 SNEGSKA (reference sequence).

The chain links TRBV27 to TRBJ2-4; 7 bases agree with TRBD1. The J segment lost 5 bases and the V segment lost 3 bases, leaving 10 bases of the junction unmatched. The CDR3 covers 16 residues. Germline-derived CDR1 and CDR2 are MNHEY and SMNVEV (reference sequence). DNA for the CDR3: TGTGCCAGCAGTTTGGGACAGCCCGTGTTCCAAAACATTCAGTACTTC. Its protein is CASSLGQPVFQNIQYF.

This clonotype was picked up a small number of times. A read error may produce the germline difference seen at one junction end. V gene TRBV5-1 combines with J gene TRBJ1-4; unclear D gene. The CDR3 sequence is 15 residues long. Germline V gives CDR1 SGHRS, CDR2 YFSETQ. The DNA for the CDR3 is TGCACCAGCAGCCCGAATACTGCAACTAATGAAAAACTGTTTTTT. Its translation: CTSSPNTATNEKLFF.

V gene TRBV11-2 combines with J gene TRBJ1-1; the D is unclear. CDR1 is SGHAT, CDR2 FQNNGV, per germline. CDR3 length: 13 residues. The V gene lost 5 bases and the J gene lost 11 bases, with 18 bases spanning the gap. The CDR3 sequence is CASSQMDGLGAFF. The CDR3, as DNA: TGTGCCAGCAGCCAAATGGACGGGTTGGGGGCTTTCTTT.

This clonotype was observed a few times. The CDR3 DNA is TGTGCCACCTCGAATCACCAAGAGACCCAGTACTTC. Protein: CATSNHQETQYF. The V gene is TRBV10-3, the J gene TRBJ2-5; D unresolved. V was trimmed by 10 bases and J by 0 bases, leaving 9 bases between them. This CDR3 is built from 12 residues. Germline loops: CDR1 ENHRY, CDR2 SYGVKD.

This clonotype was counted only a few times. The V call is TRBV5-6, the J call TRBJ2-5; 10 bases line up with TRBD1. The CDR3 consists of 15 residues. The V gene's germline CDR1 is SGHDT and CDR2 YYEEEE. Trimming took 4 bases from V and 3 from J; bases not matched to a gene: 6. CDR3 amino acids: CASSRRDRGEETQYF. In nucleotides, the CDR3 is TGTGCCAGCAGCCGCCGGGACAGGGGAGAAGAGACCCAGTACTTC. The variable domain in full, completed from reference TRBV5-6 and TRBJ2-5, reads DAGVTQSPTHLIKTRGQQVTLRCSPKSGHDTVSWYQQALGQGPQFIFQYYEEEERQRGNFPDRFSGHQFPNYSSELNVNALLLGDSALYLCASSRRDRGEETQYFGPGTRLLVL.

This clonotype occurred a few times. The V gene is TRBV24-1, the J gene TRBJ2-6, with D perhaps TRBD2 (5 bases). Per the germline V gene, CDR1 is KGHDR and CDR2 is SFDVKD. The CDR3 is 14 residues long. V was shortened by 4 bases and J by 4 bases, with 7 bases between the two germline ends. CDR3 DNA: TGTGCCACCAGTGACGAGGGCGGGGCCAACGTCCTGACTTTC. This translates into CATSDEGGANVLTF.

In its sample, this clonotype was seen many times. At one of its ends the junction is not consistent with the germline gene, which may arise from a read error. The chain couples TRBV5-1 to TRBJ2-5; a possible D gene is TRBD1 (6 bases). The end of the DNA aligns better with TRBJ2-7, so the J call may be wrong. The CDR3 has 14 amino acids. Germline CDR1 and CDR2: SGHRS and YFSETQ. This CDR3 reads CASRFGDIAYEQYF. CDR3 DNA sequence: TGCGCCAGCCGCTTCGGGGACATCGCCTACGAGCAGTACTTC.

The chain recombines TRBV4-1 with TRBJ1-2; the D is unclear. This CDR3 has 17 residues. V lost 0 bases and J 5 bases, leaving 19 bases between the germline ends. Germline assignment: CDR1 MGHRA and CDR2 YSYEKL. The chain's CDR3 is CASSQEAGGWEGYGYTF. DNA for the CDR3: TGCGCCAGCAGCCAAGAGGCGGGAGGATGGGAAGGGTATGGCTACACCTTC.

This chain joins TRBV7-6 and TRBJ2-2, with D possibly TRBD1 on 5 matching bases. Trimming removed 1 base from V and 3 bases from J, with 9 bases in between. The CDR3 consists of 15 residues. The germline V gene has CDR1 SGHVS and CDR2 FNYEAQ. CDR3 DNA sequence: TGTGCCAGCAGCTTAGGTCGCAGGGACACCGGGGAGCTGTTTTTT. Residues: CASSLGRRDTGELFF.

This chain connects TRBV28 to TRBJ2-5; D perhaps matches TRBD2 (5 bases). The germline V gene encodes CDR1 MDHEN and CDR2 SYDVKM. CDR3 length: 13 residues. Trimming took off 2 bases at V and 12 bases at J, with 16 bases between the two ends. DNA of the CDR3: TGTGCCAGCAGTTTAAGTGGCCGAGCCGGGGAGTACTTC. Its protein is CASSLSGRAGEYF.

This clonotype was recorded at least ten times. The chain recombines TRBV4-1 with TRBJ2-5; D ambiguous. Germline V gene lookup returns CDR1 MGHRA and CDR2 YSYEKL. Trimming took 0 bases from V and 5 from J, leaving 7 bases between them. The CDR3 is 13 residues long. DNA for the CDR3: TGCGCCAGCAGCCAAGAGGGGTATGAGACCCAGTACTTC. Translated: CASSQEGYETQYF.

The chain employs TRBV7-2 and TRBJ1-5; TRBD1 aligns across 8 bases. Germline V gives CDR1 SGHTA, CDR2 FQGNSA. This CDR3 is built from 16 residues. The V segment lost 6 bases and the J segment 4 bases; nucleotides outside the gene matches: 11. CDR3 protein: CASSHTGQGRNQPQHF. CDR3 sequence (DNA): TGTGCCAGCAGTCATACCGGACAGGGACGTAATCAGCCCCAGCATTTT. Supplemented by reference TRBV7-2 and TRBJ1-5, the full variable domain reads GAGVSQSPSNKVTEKGKDVELRCDPISGHTALYWYRQSLGQGLEFLIYFQGNSAPDKSGLPSDRFSAERTGGSVSTLTIQRTQQEDSAVYLCASSHTGQGRNQPQHFGDGTRLSIL.

This clonotype was found a few times. V gene TRBV10-3 combines with J gene TRBJ2-1; D may be TRBD1 (5 bases). The V gene lost 3 bases and the J gene lost 6 bases, with 15 bases spanning the gap. The germline CDR1 and CDR2 sequences are ENHRY and SYGVKD. This CDR3 comprises 15 residues. The CDR3 loop reads CAISDLVQGINEQFF. In DNA, the CDR3 is TGTGCCATCAGTGATCTGGTCCAGGGTATCAATGAGCAGTTCTTC.

This clonotype was seen a handful of times. The V call is TRBV6-5, the J call TRBJ2-7; 7 nucleotides match TRBD2. The CDR3 consists of 15 residues. Germline lookup yields CDR1 MNHEY and CDR2 SVGAGI. The V and J ends lost 2 bases and 2 bases, in that order; junction bases with no gene match: 6. CDR3 protein: CASSYDHGTTYEQYF. The CDR3 bases are TGTGCCAGCAGTTACGACCACGGGACTACCTACGAGCAGTACTTC.

The rearrangement joins TRBV7-3 to TRBJ2-1; 7 nucleotides align to TRBD2. Germline V gene sequence: CDR1 SGHTA, CDR2 FQGTGA. The trim removed 1 base at V and 5 bases at J, leaving 2 bases unmatched. This CDR3 contains 14 residues. The CDR3 reads CASSLKRGDNEQFF. The CDR3 DNA is TGTGCCAGCAGCTTAAAACGGGGGGACAATGAGCAGTTCTTC.

This clonotype was seen more than once but under ten times. The CDR3 DNA follows: TGCGCCAGCAGCCAATCTACAGGGGTCGCTTACAATGAGCAGTTCTTC. The encoded protein is CASSQSTGVAYNEQFF. The rearrangement links TRBV4-3 to TRBJ2-1, with TRBD1 matching 7 bases. Germline trimming cut 2 bases from V and 4 bases from J; bases unmatched to any gene: 8. The CDR3 totals 16 residues. CDR1 LGHNA and CDR2 YSLEER come from the germline V gene.

Concerning this clonotype itself: The junction does not match germline at one end; this may be a read error. J is TRBJ2-5 and V is TRBV12-3 or TRBV12-4; 9 nucleotides align to TRBD1. The CDR3 contains 14 residues. CDR3 residues: CASSDRGVQEAQYF. Written as DNA, the CDR3 is TGTGCCAGCAGCGACAGGGGGGTCCAAGAGGCCCAGTACTTC.

This clonotype was recorded a few times. This sequence joins TRBV6-5 and TRBJ1-4; 7 bases match TRBD1. The CDR3 consists of 19 residues. The germline CDR1 and CDR2 sequences are MNHEY and SVGAGI. V trimming: 1 base; J trimming: 0 bases; junction bases outside the gene matches: 11. The CDR3 is CASSYYLRTGDATNEKLFF. For the CDR3, the DNA is TGTGCCAGCAGTTACTATCTCAGGACAGGAGATGCAACTAATGAAAAACTGTTTTTT.

Points on this clonotype: A clone one base away is much larger, so this may be a read error. No conserved phenylalanine or tryptophan is present at the end of the CDR3, so a read error is the likely explanation. V is TRBV3-1 and J is TRBJ2-1; 9 nucleotides align to TRBD2. Per germline, CDR1 LGHDT and CDR2 YNNKEL (reference sequence). V was clipped by 0 bases and J by 10 bases; unmatched bases: 7. This CDR3 has 15 residues. CDR3 nucleotides: TGTGCCAGCAGCCAAGAAAAGGGACTAGCTAAGGAGCAGTTCCTC. Its translation is CASSQEKGLAKEQFL.

The gene calls are TRBV6-1 and TRBJ2-7; D is unresolved. The ends were cut back, 2 bases at V and 0 bases at J, with 17 bases in the middle. This CDR3 has 17 residues. The germline V gene has CDR1 MNHNS and CDR2 SASEGT. The CDR3 DNA reads TGTGCCAGCAGTGAATTTTTTTGGGCGTTAAGCTCCTACGAGCAGTACTTC. It is translated as CASSEFFWALSSYEQYF.

This clonotype was seen repeatedly, ten times or more. This chain connects TRBV4-1 to TRBJ2-5; D gene unclear. The germline CDR1 and CDR2 sequences are MGHRA and YSYEKL. The CDR3 has 16 residues. Trimming stripped 0 bases from V and 5 bases from J, with 16 bases between. The CDR3 here is CASSQDFGGPGETQYF. CDR3 nucleotides: TGCGCCAGCAGCCAAGATTTCGGCGGACCCGGGGAGACCCAGTACTTC.

The chain uses TRBV2 and TRBJ2-3; TRBD2 matches 7 bases. The V and J ends lost 2 bases and 2 bases, in that order; junction bases with no gene match: 4. Germline CDR1 and CDR2: SNHLY and FYNNEI. The CDR3 sequence is 15 residues long. The CDR3 nucleotides read TGTGCCAGCAGTGAATTCCTAGCGGACACAGATACGCAGTATTTT. It is translated as CASSEFLADTDTQYF.

This clonotype has a handful of counts. The chain recombines TRBV25-1 with TRBJ2-5, with D tentatively TRBD1 (6 bases). The CDR3 has 15 amino acids. Germline V gives CDR1 MGHDK, CDR2 SYGVNS. The V end lost 7 bases, the J end lost 5 bases, and 20 bases lay between the germline ends. The CDR3, as DNA: TGTGCCAGCATGTCTTTAGGGTGGGGGCACGAGACCCAGTACTTC. It specifies CASMSLGWGHETQYF.

The chain has TRBV7-3 and TRBJ1-1; 8 bases match TRBD1. This CDR3 contains 17 residues. In germline, CDR1 is SGHTA, CDR2 FQGTGA. V trimming: 4 bases; J trimming: 0 bases; junction bases outside the gene matches: 10. Written as DNA, the CDR3 is TGTGCCAGCAGCTCCCAGGGGGCGCCGCATATGAACACTGAAGCTTTCTTT. This sequence encodes CASSSQGAPHMNTEAFF.

The chain couples TRBV20-1 to TRBJ2-7, with 10 bases fitting TRBD1. The germline CDR1 and CDR2 sequences are DFQATT and SNEGSKA (reference sequence). V trimming: 1 base; J trimming: 3 bases; junction bases outside the gene matches: 6. The CDR3 is 15 amino acids. CDR3 amino acids: CSARARDRGYYEQYF. CDR3 in DNA: TGCAGTGCTAGAGCCCGGGACAGGGGTTACTACGAGCAGTACTTC.

This clonotype has at least ten counts. The chain employs TRBV20-1 and TRBJ1-4; D may be TRBD1 (5 bases). Trimming took off 4 bases at V and 4 bases at J, with 10 bases between the two ends. Germline V lookup: CDR1 DFQATT, CDR2 SNEGSKA (reference sequence). The CDR3 length is 13 residues. The CDR3: CSAKRQLNEKLFF. CDR3 DNA sequence: TGCAGTGCTAAACGACAGCTTAATGAAAAACTGTTTTTT.

The J gene is TRBJ2-4, the V gene TRBV24-1, with D perhaps matching TRBD2 (6 bases). Germline V gene data show CDR1 as KGHDR and CDR2 as SFDVKD. CDR3 size: 14 residues. V was trimmed by 3 bases and J by 7 bases, leaving 12 bases between them. Written as DNA, the CDR3 is TGTGCCACCAGTGATGCGGGACGGATGAACATTCAGTACTTC. Residues: CATSDAGRMNIQYF.

This clonotype has just a few counts. V and J are TRBV7-9 and TRBJ2-7; D unresolved. V was trimmed by 1 base and J by 3 bases, leaving 13 bases between them. CDR3 length: 15 residues. Per germline, CDR1 SEHNR and CDR2 FQNEAQ (reference sequence). CDR3 in amino acids: CASSLVTGVVYEQYF. The CDR3 DNA sequence: TGTGCCAGCAGCTTAGTGACCGGCGTTGTCTACGAGCAGTACTTC. The complete variable domain, with remaining parts taken from reference TRBV7-9 and TRBJ2-7, reads DTGVSQNPRHKITKRGQNVTFRCDPISEHNRLYWYRQTLGQGPEFLTYFQNEAQLEKSRLLSDRFSAERPKGSFSTLEIQRTEQGDSAMYLCASSLVTGVVYEQYFGPGTRLTVT.

This clonotype came up a few times. This chain joins TRBV20-1 and TRBJ2-5; 10 bases match TRBD2. The V segment lost 6 bases and the J segment 2 bases; nucleotides outside the gene matches: 9. Germline V gene sequence: CDR1 DFQATT, CDR2 SNEGSKA (reference sequence). CDR3 size: 15 residues. The CDR3 coding sequence is TGCAGTGCGCCGAGCACAGCGGGGGGGCAAGAGACCCAGTACTTC. This sequence encodes CSAPSTAGGQETQYF.